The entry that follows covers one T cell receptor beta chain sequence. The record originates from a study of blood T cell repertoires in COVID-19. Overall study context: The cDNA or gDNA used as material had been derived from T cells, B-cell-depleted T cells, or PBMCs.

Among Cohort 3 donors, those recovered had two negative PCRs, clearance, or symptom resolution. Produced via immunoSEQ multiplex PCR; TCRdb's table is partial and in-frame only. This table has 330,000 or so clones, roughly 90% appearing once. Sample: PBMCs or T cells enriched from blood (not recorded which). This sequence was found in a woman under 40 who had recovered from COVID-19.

CDR3 residues: CSAQEEGIYTF. CDR3 nucleotides: TGCAGTGCTCAGGAGGAGGGAATCTACACCTTC. V is TRBV20-1 and J is TRBJ1-2; D is unclear. The CDR3 spans 11 residues. Trimming shortened V by 5 bases and J by 10 bases, and 14 bases separated the two germline ends. Germline CDR1 and CDR2: DFQATT and SNEGSKA (reference sequence).